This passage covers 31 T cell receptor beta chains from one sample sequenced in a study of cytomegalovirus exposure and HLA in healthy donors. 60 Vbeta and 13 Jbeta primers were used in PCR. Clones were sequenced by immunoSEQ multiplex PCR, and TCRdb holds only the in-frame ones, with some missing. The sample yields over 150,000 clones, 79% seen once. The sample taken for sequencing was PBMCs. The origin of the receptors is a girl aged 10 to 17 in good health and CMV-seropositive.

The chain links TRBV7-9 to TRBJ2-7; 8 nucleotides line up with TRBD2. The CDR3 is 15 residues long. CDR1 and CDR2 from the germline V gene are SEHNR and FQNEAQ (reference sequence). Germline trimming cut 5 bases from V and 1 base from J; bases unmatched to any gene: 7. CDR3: CASSPRGGESYEQYF. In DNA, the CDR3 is TGTGCCAGCAGCCCCCGGGGGGGCGAATCCTACGAGCAGTACTTC.

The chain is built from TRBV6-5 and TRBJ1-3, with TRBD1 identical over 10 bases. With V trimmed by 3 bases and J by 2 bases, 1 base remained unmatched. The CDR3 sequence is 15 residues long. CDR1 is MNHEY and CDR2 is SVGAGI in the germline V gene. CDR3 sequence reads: CASSYGTGAGNTIYF. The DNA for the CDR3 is TGTGCCAGCAGTTATGGGACAGGGGCTGGAAACACCATATATTTT.

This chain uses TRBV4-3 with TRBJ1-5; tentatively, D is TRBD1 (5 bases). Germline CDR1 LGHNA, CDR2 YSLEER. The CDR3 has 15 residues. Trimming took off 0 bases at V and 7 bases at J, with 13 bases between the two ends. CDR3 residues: CASSQDRAGWQPQHF. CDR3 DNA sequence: TGCGCCAGCAGCCAAGATCGGGCAGGGTGGCAGCCCCAGCATTTT.

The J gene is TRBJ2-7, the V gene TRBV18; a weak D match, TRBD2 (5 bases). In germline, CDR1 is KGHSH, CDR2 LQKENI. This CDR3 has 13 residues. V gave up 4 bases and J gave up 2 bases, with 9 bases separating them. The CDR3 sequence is CASSLLLAYEQYF. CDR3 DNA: TGTGCCAGCTCACTACTACTAGCCTACGAGCAGTACTTC.

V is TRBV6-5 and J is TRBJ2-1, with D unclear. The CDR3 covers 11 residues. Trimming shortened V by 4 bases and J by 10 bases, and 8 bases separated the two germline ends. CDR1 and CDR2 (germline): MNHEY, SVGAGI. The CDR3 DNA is TGTGCCAGCAGTTCCCTGCAGGAGCAGTTCTTC. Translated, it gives CASSSLQEQFF.

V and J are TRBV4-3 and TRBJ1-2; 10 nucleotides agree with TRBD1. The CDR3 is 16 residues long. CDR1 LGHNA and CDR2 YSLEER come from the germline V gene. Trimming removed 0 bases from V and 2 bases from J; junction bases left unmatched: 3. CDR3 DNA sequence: TGCGCCAGCAGCCAAGAGGGACAGGGGACCAACTATGGCTACACCTTC. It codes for CASSQEGQGTNYGYTF.

CDR3 DNA sequence: TGCGCCAGCAGCTTCGGACAGGGTTTTAAGTACGAGCAGTACTTC. It translates to CASSFGQGFKYEQYF. The rearrangement joins TRBV10-2 to TRBJ2-7; 8 bases are shared with TRBD1. With V trimmed by 6 bases and J by 4 bases, 11 bases remained unmatched. CDR1 is WSHSY and CDR2 is SAAADI in the germline V gene. The CDR3 sequence is 15 residues long.

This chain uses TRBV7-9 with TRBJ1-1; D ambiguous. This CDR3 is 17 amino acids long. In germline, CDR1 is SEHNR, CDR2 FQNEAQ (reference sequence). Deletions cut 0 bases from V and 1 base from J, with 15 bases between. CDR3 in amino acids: CASSLALSLTSNTEAFF. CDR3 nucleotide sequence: TGTGCCAGCAGCTTAGCGTTGTCACTCACCTCGAACACTGAAGCTTTCTTT.

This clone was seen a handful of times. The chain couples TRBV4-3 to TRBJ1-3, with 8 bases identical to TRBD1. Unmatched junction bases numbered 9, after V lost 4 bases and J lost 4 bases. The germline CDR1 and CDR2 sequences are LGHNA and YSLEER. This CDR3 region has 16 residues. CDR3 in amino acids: CASSRGQGVKGNTIYF. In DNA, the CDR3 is TGCGCCAGCAGCCGCGGACAGGGAGTTAAAGGAAACACCATATATTTT.

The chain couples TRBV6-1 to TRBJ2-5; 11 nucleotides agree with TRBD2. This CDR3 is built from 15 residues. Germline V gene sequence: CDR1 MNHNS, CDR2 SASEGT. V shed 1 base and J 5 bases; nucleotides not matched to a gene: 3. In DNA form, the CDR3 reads TGTGCCAGCAGTGAAGGGGCTAGCGGGGGGGAGACCCAGTACTTC. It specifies CASSEGASGGETQYF.

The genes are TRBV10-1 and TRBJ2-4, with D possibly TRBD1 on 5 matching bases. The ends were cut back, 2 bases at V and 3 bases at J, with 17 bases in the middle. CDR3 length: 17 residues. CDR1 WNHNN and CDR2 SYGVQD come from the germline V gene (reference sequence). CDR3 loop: CASSEPWGRAVKNIQYF. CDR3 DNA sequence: TGCGCCAGCAGTGAGCCTTGGGGCAGGGCGGTCAAAAACATTCAGTACTTC.

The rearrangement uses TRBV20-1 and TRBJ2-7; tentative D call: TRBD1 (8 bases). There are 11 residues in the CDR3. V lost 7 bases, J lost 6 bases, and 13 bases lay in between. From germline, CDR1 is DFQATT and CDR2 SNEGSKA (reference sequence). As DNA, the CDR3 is TGCAGTGTGGACAGGGAGGGCGAGCAGTACTTC. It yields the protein CSVDREGEQYF.

CDR3 nucleotides: TGTGCCAGCAGCCATGGACTAGAAGGCTCCTACGAGCAGTACTTC. Protein product: CASSHGLEGSYEQYF. V gene TRBV4-2 combines with J gene TRBJ2-7; 7 nucleotides agree with TRBD2. Germline trimming cut 3 bases from V and 0 bases from J; bases unmatched to any gene: 5. Per germline, CDR1 LGHNA and CDR2 YNFKEQ. The CDR3 covers 15 residues.

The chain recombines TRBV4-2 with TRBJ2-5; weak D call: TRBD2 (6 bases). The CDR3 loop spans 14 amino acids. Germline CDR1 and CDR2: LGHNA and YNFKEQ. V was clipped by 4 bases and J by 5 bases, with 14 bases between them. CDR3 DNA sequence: TGTGCCAGCAGCCCTAGACTAGAGTTGGAGACCCAGTACTTC. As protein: CASSPRLELETQYF.

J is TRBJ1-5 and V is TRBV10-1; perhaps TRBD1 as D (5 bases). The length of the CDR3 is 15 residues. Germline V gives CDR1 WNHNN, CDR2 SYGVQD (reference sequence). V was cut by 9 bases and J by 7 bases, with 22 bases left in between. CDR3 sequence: CARHLWMGGWQPQHF. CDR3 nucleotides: TGCGCCAGGCACCTCTGGATGGGGGGGTGGCAGCCCCAGCATTTT.

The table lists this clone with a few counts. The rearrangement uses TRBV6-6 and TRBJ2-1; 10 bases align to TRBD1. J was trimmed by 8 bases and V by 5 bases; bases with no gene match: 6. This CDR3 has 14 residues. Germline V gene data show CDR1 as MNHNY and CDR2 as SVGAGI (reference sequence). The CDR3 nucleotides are TGTGCCAGCAGTATTGGGACAGGGGCACATGAGCAGTTCTTC. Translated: CASSIGTGAHEQFF.

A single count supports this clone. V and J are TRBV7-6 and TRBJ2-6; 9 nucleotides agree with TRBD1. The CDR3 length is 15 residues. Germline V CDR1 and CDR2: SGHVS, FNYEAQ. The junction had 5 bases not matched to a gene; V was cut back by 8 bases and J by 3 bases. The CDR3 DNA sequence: TGTGCCAGCGGACAGGGGCTGGGTGGGGCCAACGTCCTGACTTTC. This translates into CASGQGLGGANVLTF. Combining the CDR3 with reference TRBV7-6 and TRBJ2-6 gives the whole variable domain GAGVSQSPRYKVTKRGQDVALRCDPISGHVSLYWYRQALGQGPEFLTYFNYEAQQDKSGLPNDRFSAERPEGSISTLTIQRTEQRDSAMYRCASGQGLGGANVLTFGAGSRLTVL.

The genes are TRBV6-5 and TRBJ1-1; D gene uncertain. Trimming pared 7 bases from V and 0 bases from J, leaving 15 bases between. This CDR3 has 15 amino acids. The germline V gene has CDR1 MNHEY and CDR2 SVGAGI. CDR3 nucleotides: TGTGCCAGCAACCCCGTGGAGGCCATGAACACTGAAGCTTTCTTT. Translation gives CASNPVEAMNTEAFF.

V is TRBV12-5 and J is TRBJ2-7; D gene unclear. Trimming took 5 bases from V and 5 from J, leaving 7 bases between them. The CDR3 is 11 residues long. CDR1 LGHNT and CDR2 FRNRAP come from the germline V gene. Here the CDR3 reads CASGLTNEQYF. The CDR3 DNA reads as TGTGCTAGTGGTCTTACTAACGAGCAGTACTTC. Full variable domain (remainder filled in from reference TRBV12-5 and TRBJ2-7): DARVTQTPRHKVTEMGQEVTMRCQPILGHNTVFWYRQTMMQGLELLAYFRNRAPLDDSGMPKDRFSAEMPDATLATLKIQPSEPRDSAVYFCASGLTNEQYFGPGTRLTVT.

This CDR3 is CAISERGASEAFF. The CDR3 bases are TGTGCCATCAGTGAGCGGGGAGCTTCTGAAGCTTTCTTT. V is TRBV10-3 and J is TRBJ1-1; D call uncertain. The V gene lost 2 bases and the J gene lost 6 bases, with 10 bases spanning the gap. This CDR3 spans 13 amino acids. In germline, CDR1 is ENHRY, CDR2 SYGVKD.

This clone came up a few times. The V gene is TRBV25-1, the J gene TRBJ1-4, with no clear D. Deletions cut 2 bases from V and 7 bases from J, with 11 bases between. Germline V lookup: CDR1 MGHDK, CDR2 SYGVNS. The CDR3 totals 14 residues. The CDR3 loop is CASSEAGRVEKLFF. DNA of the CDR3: TGTGCCAGCAGTGAAGCCGGGCGGGTTGAAAAACTGTTTTTT.

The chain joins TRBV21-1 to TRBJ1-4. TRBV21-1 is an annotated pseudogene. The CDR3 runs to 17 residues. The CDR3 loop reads CASPADPQPGPNEKLFF. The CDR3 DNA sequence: TGTGCCAGTCCCGCAGACCCCCAACCGGGTCCCAATGAAAAACTGTTTTTT.

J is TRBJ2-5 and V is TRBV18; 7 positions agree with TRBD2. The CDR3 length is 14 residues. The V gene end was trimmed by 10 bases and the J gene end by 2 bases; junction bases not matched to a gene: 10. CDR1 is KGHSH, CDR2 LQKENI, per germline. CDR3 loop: CATVRGGAQETQYF. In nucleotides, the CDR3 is TGTGCCACCGTCCGGGGAGGGGCTCAAGAGACCCAGTACTTC.

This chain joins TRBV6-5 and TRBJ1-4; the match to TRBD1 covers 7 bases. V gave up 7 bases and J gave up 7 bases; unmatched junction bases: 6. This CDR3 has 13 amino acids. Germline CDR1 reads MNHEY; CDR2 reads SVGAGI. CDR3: CASKTGTTEKLFF. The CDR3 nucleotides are TGTGCCAGCAAGACAGGGACGACTGAAAAACTGTTTTTT.

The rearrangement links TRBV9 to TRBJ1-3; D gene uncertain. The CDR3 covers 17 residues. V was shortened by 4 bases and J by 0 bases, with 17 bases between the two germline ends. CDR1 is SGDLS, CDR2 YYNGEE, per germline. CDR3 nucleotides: TGTGCCAGCAGCACCGAACAGAGTCCCAGCTCTGGAAACACCATATATTTT. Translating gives CASSTEQSPSSGNTIYF.

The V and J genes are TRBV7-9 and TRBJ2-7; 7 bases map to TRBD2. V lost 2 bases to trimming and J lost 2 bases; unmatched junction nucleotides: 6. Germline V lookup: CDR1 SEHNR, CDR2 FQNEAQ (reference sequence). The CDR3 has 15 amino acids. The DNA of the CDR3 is TGTGCCAGCAGCTTACGGGGGGACGGCGCCTACGAGCAGTACTTC. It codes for CASSLRGDGAYEQYF.

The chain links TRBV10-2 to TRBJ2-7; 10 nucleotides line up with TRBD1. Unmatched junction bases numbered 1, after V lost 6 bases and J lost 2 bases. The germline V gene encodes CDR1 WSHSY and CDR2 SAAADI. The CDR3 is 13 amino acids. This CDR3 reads CASSGQGAYEQYF. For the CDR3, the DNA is TGCGCCAGCAGCGGACAGGGGGCCTACGAGCAGTACTTC.

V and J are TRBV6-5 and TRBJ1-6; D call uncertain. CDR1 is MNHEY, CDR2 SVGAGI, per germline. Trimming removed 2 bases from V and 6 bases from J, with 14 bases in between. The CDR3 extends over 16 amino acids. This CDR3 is CASSYVSGTVNSPLHF. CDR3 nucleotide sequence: TGTGCCAGCAGTTACGTCTCAGGCACCGTTAATTCACCCCTCCACTTT.

Here the CDR3 DNA reads TGCGCCAGCAGCCCAAATAGGGAGTCTGGAAACACCATATATTTT. This encodes CASSPNRESGNTIYF. The genes are TRBV4-3 and TRBJ1-3; no definite D call. Trimming removed 4 bases at V and 1 base at J, with 11 bases between. CDR3 length: 15 residues. Germline V gene sequence: CDR1 LGHNA, CDR2 YSLEER.

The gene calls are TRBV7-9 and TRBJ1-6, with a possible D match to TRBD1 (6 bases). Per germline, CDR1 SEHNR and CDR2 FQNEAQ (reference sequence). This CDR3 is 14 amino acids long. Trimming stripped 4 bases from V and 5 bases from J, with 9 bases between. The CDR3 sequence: CASSSDSHNSPLHF. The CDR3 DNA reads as TGTGCCAGCAGCTCGGACAGCCATAATTCACCCCTCCACTTT.

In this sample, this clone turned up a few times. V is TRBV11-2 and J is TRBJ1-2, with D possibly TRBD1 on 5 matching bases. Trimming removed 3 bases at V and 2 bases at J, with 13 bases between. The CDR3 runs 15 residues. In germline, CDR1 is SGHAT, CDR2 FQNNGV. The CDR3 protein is CASSLLSSGNYGYTF. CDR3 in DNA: TGTGCCAGCAGCTTGTTGTCCTCAGGGAACTATGGCTACACCTTC.